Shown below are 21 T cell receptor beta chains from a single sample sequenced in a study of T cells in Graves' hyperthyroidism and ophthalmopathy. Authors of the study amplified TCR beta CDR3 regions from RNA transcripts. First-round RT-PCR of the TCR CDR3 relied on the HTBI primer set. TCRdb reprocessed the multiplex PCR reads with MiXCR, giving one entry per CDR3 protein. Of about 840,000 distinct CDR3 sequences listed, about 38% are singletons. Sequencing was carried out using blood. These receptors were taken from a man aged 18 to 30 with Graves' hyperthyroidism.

The CDR3: CASSSGLNQPQYF. The CDR3 DNA sequence: TGTGCCAGCAGCTCGGGACTCAATCAGCCCCAGTACTTC. This sequence joins TRBV7-3 and TRBJ2-5; tentative D call: TRBD2 (6 bases). Trimming shortened V by 4 bases and J by 9 bases, and 15 bases separated the two germline ends. CDR1 and CDR2 from the germline V gene are SGHTA and FQGTGA. This CDR3 is 13 amino acids long.

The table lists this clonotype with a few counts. The CDR3 DNA reads as TGCAGTGCTAGAGATGGTGACAGGGGCTCCTACGAGCAGTACTTC. As protein: CSARDGDRGSYEQYF. The rearrangement uses TRBV20-1 and TRBJ2-7; 8 nucleotides agree with TRBD1. The CDR3 is 15 amino acids. V lost 0 bases to trimming and J lost 0 bases; unmatched junction nucleotides: 4. Germline V gene data show CDR1 as DFQATT and CDR2 as SNEGSKA (reference sequence).

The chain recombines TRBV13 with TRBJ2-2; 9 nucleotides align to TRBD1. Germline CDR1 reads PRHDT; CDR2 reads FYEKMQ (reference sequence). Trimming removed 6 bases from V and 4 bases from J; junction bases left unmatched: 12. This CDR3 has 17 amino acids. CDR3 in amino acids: CASSPLGLTGGTGELFF. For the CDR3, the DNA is TGTGCCAGCAGTCCCTTGGGTTTGACAGGGGGCACCGGGGAGCTGTTTTTT.

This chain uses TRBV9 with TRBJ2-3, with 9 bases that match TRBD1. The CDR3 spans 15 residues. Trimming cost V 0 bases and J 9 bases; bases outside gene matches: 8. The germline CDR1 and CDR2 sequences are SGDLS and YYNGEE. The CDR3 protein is CASSVEGQGWLTQYF. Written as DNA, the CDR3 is TGTGCCAGCAGCGTAGAGGGACAGGGATGGCTCACGCAGTATTTT.

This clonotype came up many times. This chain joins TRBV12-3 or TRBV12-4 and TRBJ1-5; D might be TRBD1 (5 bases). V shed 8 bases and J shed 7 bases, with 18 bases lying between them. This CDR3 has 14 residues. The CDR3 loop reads CASATRGEGQPQHF. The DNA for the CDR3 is TGTGCCAGCGCCACGAGAGGGGAAGGGCAGCCCCAGCATTTT.

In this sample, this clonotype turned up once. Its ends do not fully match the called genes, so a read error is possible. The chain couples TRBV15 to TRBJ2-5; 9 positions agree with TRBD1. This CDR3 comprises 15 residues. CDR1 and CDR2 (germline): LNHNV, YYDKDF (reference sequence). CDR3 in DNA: TGCGCCACCAGCCGCAGACAGGGGGTAGGGGAGACCCAGTACTTC. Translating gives CATSRRQGVGETQYF.

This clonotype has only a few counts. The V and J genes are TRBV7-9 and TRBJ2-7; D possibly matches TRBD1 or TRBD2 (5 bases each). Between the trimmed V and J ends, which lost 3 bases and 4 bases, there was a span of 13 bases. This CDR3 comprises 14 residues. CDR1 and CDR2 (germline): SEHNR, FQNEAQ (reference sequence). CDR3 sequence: CASSLGTSRYEQYF. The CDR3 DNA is TGTGCCAGCAGCTTGGGGACCTCCAGATACGAGCAGTACTTC.

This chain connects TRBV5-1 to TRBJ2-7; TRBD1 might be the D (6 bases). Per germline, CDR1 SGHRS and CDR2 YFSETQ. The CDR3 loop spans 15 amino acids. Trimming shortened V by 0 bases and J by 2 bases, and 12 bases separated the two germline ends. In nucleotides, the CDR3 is TGCGCCAGCAGCTTGGTGACAGGAAATACCTACGAGCAGTACTTC. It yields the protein CASSLVTGNTYEQYF.

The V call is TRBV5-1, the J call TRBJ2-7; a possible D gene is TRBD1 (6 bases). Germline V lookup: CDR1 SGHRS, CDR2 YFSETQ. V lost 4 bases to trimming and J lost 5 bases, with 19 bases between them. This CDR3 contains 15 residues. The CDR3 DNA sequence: TGCGCCAGCAGCCTTTATCCAGGGGATCGGAACGAGCAGTACTTC. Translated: CASSLYPGDRNEQYF.

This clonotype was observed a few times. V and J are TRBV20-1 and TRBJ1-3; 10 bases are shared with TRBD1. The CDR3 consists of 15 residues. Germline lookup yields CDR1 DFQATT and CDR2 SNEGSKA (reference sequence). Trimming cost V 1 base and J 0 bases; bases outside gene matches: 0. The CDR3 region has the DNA TGCAGTGCTAGAGGGGACAGGGGCTCTGGAAACACCATATATTTT. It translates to CSARGDRGSGNTIYF.

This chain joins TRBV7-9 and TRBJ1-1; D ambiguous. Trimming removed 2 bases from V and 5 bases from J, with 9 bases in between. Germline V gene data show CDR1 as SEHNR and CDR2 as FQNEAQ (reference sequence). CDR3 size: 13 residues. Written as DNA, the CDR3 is TGTGCCAGCAGCTTATCCCAAAGGACTGAAGCTTTCTTT. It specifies CASSLSQRTEAFF. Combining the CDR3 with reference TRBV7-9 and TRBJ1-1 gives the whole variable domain DTGVSQNPRHKITKRGQNVTFRCDPISEHNRLYWYRQTLGQGPEFLTYFQNEAQLEKSRLLSDRFSAERPKGSFSTLEIQRTEQGDSAMYLCASSLSQRTEAFFGQGTRLTVV.

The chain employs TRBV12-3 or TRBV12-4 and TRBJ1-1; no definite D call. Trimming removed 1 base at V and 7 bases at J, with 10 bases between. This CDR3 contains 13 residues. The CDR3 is CASSLERAFEAFF. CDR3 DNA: TGTGCCAGCAGTTTAGAACGGGCCTTTGAAGCTTTCTTT.

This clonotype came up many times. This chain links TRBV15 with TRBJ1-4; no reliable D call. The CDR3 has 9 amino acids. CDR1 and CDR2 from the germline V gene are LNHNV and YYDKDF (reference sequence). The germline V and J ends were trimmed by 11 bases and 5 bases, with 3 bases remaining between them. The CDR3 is CAPNEKLFF. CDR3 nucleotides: TGTGCCCCGAATGAAAAACTGTTTTTT.

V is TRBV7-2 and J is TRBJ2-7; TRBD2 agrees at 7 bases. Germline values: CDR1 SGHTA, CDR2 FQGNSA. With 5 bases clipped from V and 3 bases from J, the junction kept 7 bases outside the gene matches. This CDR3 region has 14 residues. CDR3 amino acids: CASSPGLGNYEQYF. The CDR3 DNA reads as TGTGCCAGCAGCCCAGGACTAGGGAACTACGAGCAGTACTTC.

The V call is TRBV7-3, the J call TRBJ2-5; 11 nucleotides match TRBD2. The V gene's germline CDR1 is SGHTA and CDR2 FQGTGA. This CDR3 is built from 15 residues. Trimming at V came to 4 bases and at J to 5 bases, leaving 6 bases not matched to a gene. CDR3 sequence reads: CASSSGSSGGETQYF. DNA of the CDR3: TGTGCCAGCAGCTCAGGGTCTAGCGGGGGGGAGACCCAGTACTTC.

The CDR3, as DNA: TGTGCCAGCGGCGGGGGTTTAGTTGGCTACACCTTC. This gives the protein CASGGGLVGYTF. V usage is TRBV7-9 and J usage is TRBJ1-2, with D perhaps TRBD1 (5 bases). Germline CDR1 and CDR2: SEHNR and FQNEAQ (reference sequence). V was pared by 8 bases and J by 7 bases, with 14 bases between. The CDR3 length is 12 residues.

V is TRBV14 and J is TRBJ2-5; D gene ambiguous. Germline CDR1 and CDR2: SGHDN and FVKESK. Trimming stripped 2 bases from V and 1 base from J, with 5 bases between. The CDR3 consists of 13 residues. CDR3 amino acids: CASSQKGQETQYF. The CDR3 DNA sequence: TGTGCCAGCAGCCAAAAGGGCCAAGAGACCCAGTACTTC. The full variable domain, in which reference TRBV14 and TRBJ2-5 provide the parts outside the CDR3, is EAGVTQFPSHSVIEKGQTVTLRCDPISGHDNLYWYRRVMGKEIKFLLHFVKESKQDESGMPNNRFLAERTGGTYSTLKVQPAELEDSGVYFCASSQKGQETQYFGPGTRLLVL.

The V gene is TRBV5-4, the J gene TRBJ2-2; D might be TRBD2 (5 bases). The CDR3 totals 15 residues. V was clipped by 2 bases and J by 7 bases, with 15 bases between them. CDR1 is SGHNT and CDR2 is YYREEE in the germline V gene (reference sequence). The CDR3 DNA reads TGTGCCAGCAGCTTAGGTAGCGCTGGTGGCGGGGAGCTGTTTTTT. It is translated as CASSLGSAGGGELFF. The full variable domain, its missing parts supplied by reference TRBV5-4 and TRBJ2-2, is ETGVTQSPTHLIKTRGQQVTLRCSSQSGHNTVSWYQQALGQGPQFIFQYYREEENGRGNFPPRFSGLQFPNYSSELNVNALELDDSALYLCASSLGSAGGGELFFGEGSRLTVL.

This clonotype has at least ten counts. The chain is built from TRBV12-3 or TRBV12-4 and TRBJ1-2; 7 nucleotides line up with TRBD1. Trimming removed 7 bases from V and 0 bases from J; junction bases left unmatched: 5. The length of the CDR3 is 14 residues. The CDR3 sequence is CASIVGQSNYGYTF. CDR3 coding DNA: TGTGCCAGCATCGTGGGACAGTCTAACTATGGCTACACCTTC.

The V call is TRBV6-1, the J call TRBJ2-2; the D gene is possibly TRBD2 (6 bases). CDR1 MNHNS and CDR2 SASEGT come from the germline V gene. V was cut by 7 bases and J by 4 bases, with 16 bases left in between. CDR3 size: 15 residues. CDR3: CASILNPGGTGELFF. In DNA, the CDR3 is TGTGCCAGCATCCTTAACCCCGGGGGCACCGGGGAGCTGTTTTTT.

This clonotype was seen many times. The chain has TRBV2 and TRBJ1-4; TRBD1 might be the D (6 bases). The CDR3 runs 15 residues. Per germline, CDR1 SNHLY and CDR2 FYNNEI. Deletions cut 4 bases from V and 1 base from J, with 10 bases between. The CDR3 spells CASSGQEGTNEKLFF. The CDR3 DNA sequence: TGTGCCAGCAGTGGACAGGAGGGAACTAATGAAAAACTGTTTTTT.